A single sample is the source of the 22 T cell receptor beta chains below, sequenced in a study of cytomegalovirus exposure and HLA in healthy donors. PCR amplification relied on 60 Vbeta primers (plus 13 Jbeta primers). Sequencing used immunoSEQ multiplex PCR; TCRdb keeps in-frame clones, though not all of them. The sample records nearly 110,000 clones, about four fifths being singletons. Sequencing was carried out using PBMCs. Receptors were obtained from a man between 25 and 39 years old in good health and CMV-seropositive.

CDR3 bases: TGTGCCAGCAGCTCCCGACTAGTGAGCTCCTACAATGAGCAGTTCTTC. Translation: CASSSRLVSSYNEQFF. This rearrangement joins TRBV11-2 to TRBJ2-1, with a possible D match to TRBD2 (6 bases). The length of the CDR3 is 16 residues. V was trimmed by 4 bases and J by 0 bases, leaving 13 bases between them. Looked up from germline, CDR1 is SGHAT and CDR2 is FQNNGV.

V and J are TRBV5-1 and TRBJ1-2, with TRBD1 matching 7 bases. V was pared by 2 bases and J by 4 bases, with 5 bases of the junction left unmatched. CDR1 is SGHRS and CDR2 is YFSETQ in the germline V gene. This CDR3 has 14 amino acids. The CDR3 sequence is CASSFLAGGYGYTF. In DNA form, the CDR3 reads TGCGCCAGCAGCTTCCTAGCAGGGGGCTATGGCTACACCTTC. Combining the CDR3 with reference TRBV5-1 and TRBJ1-2 gives the whole variable domain KAGVTQTPRYLIKTRGQQVTLSCSPISGHRSVSWYQQTPGQGLQFLFEYFSETQRNKGNFPGRFSGRQFSNSRSEMNVSTLELGDSALYLCASSFLAGGYGYTFGSGTRLTVV.

The V and J genes are TRBV10-1 and TRBJ1-5, with D possibly matching TRBD1 (5 bases). Germline CDR1 WNHNN, CDR2 SYGVQD (reference sequence). Deletions cut 5 bases from V and 2 bases from J, with 7 bases between. The CDR3 spans 13 residues. The CDR3 nucleotides are TGCGCCAGCAGTCCACAGGGCAATCAGCCCCAGCATTTT. It is translated as CASSPQGNQPQHF.

The genes are TRBV11-3 and TRBJ2-2; D is ambiguous. Trimming left V 5 bases short and J 5 bases short, with 6 bases between. Germline loops: CDR1 SGHNT, CDR2 YENEEA. This CDR3 has 12 residues. The CDR3: CASSQMTGELFF. The CDR3 DNA reads as TGTGCCAGCAGCCAAATGACCGGGGAGCTGTTTTTT.

The chain employs TRBV5-1 and TRBJ2-7; 9 positions match TRBD1. V shed 5 bases and J 1 base; nucleotides not matched to a gene: 7. The length of the CDR3 is 15 residues. Germline CDR1 is SGHRS and CDR2 is YFSETQ. CDR3 amino acids: CASRSPDRGSYEQYF. CDR3 nucleotide sequence: TGCGCCAGCAGGTCCCCCGACAGGGGGTCCTACGAGCAGTACTTC.

This clone occurred a few times. The chain recombines TRBV5-1 with TRBJ2-2, with a possible D match to TRBD2 (5 bases). V was pared by 0 bases and J by 4 bases, with 10 bases between. The CDR3 runs to 15 residues. From germline, CDR1 is SGHRS and CDR2 YFSETQ. The CDR3 DNA reads as TGCGCCAGCAGCTTGGCTTCCGGGGTCACCGGGGAGCTGTTTTTT. Protein sequence: CASSLASGVTGELFF.

This sequence joins TRBV29-1 and TRBJ1-1; TRBD1 might be the D (6 bases). The CDR3 covers 11 residues. Germline CDR1 and CDR2: SQVTM and ANQGSEA. V was trimmed by 2 bases and J by 7 bases, leaving 8 bases between them. The CDR3 region is CSVERGGEAFF. Here the CDR3 DNA reads TGCAGCGTTGAAAGAGGGGGTGAAGCTTTCTTT.

V is TRBV5-1 and J is TRBJ1-2, with TRBD1 as a possible D gene (5 bases). Germline V gene lookup returns CDR1 SGHRS and CDR2 YFSETQ. The CDR3 extends over 12 amino acids. V was shortened by 4 bases and J by 7 bases, with 11 bases between the two germline ends. The CDR3 here is CASSRSGGGYTF. The CDR3 DNA is TGCGCCAGCAGCCGATCCGGGGGTGGCTACACCTTC.

The chain is built from TRBV6-1 and TRBJ2-7; possible D gene TRBD1, 6 bases. The V and J ends lost 5 bases and 3 bases respectively, with 14 bases between them. The CDR3 is 14 residues long. The V gene's germline CDR1 is MNHNS and CDR2 SASEGT. The CDR3 region has the DNA TGTGCCAGCAGTTCTTCAGGGGTAGTCTACGAGCAGTACTTC. Protein product: CASSSSGVVYEQYF.

On this clone: A junction boundary mismatches the germline segment, possibly from a read error. The rearrangement links TRBV7-9 to TRBJ2-1, with 11 bases aligning to TRBD1. This CDR3 is built from 16 residues. The germline V gene has CDR1 SEHNR and CDR2 FQNEAQ (reference sequence). The CDR3 bases are TGTTCCAGCAGCTTAGGGGACAGGGGGGCTTACAATGAGCAGTTCTTC. Protein product: CSSSLGDRGAYNEQFF.

The chain combines TRBV5-1 with TRBJ1-2; D is perhaps TRBD1 (5 bases). Germline CDR1 SGHRS, CDR2 YFSETQ. This CDR3 has 12 amino acids. V lost 7 bases, J lost 2 bases, and 9 bases lay in between. CDR3 nucleotides: TGCGCCAGCGGGGCAACAAACTATGGCTACACCTTC. Protein product: CASGATNYGYTF. The variable domain in full, with the rest retrieved from reference TRBV5-1 and TRBJ1-2, is KAGVTQTPRYLIKTRGQQVTLSCSPISGHRSVSWYQQTPGQGLQFLFEYFSETQRNKGNFPGRFSGRQFSNSRSEMNVSTLELGDSALYLCASGATNYGYTFGSGTRLTVV.

This chain uses TRBV27 with TRBJ1-3; D is perhaps TRBD1 (6 bases). The V and J ends lost 5 bases and 0 bases respectively, with 11 bases between them. Germline V CDR1 and CDR2: MNHEY, SMNVEV (reference sequence). The CDR3 totals 15 residues. The CDR3 sequence is CASSTTGISGNTIYF. DNA of the CDR3: TGTGCCAGCAGTACAACAGGGATCTCTGGAAACACCATATATTTT.

This chain connects TRBV30 to TRBJ1-2, with 7 bases identical to TRBD1. Germline V CDR1 and CDR2: GTSNPN, SVGIG (reference sequence). V lost 8 bases to trimming and J lost 4 bases; unmatched junction nucleotides: 7. The CDR3 extends over 12 amino acids. The CDR3 coding sequence is TGTGCCCGAGGGTCAGGGGGCTATGGCTACACCTTC. Translation gives CARGSGGYGYTF.

The V call is TRBV27, the J call TRBJ1-2, with 10 bases identical to TRBD1. The CDR3 extends over 14 amino acids. V lost 3 bases to trimming and J lost 4 bases; unmatched junction nucleotides: 2. The germline V gene has CDR1 MNHEY and CDR2 SMNVEV (reference sequence). The CDR3 bases are TGTGCCAGCAGTTTGGGACAGGGGCGCTATGGCTACACCTTC. Translation: CASSLGQGRYGYTF.

This clone turned up a few times. The rearrangement uses TRBV11-3 and TRBJ2-1; a possible D gene is TRBD2 (7 bases). The CDR3 runs to 14 residues. Trimming took 3 bases from V and 7 from J, leaving 13 bases between them. Germline CDR1 reads SGHNT; CDR2 reads YENEEA. The CDR3 sequence: CASSLTEGGNEQFF. CDR3 DNA: TGTGCCAGCAGCTTGACGGAGGGGGGGAATGAGCAGTTCTTC.

The V gene is TRBV9, the J gene TRBJ2-3, with a weak D call TRBD1 (6 bases). V was pared by 7 bases and J by 4 bases, with 16 bases between. The CDR3 length is 14 residues. Germline loops: CDR1 SGDLS, CDR2 YYNGEE. The CDR3 DNA reads as TGTGCCAGCGCCGGGACAACGCTCGCAGATACGCAGTATTTT. Residues: CASAGTTLADTQYF. The full variable domain, completed using reference TRBV9 and TRBJ2-3, is DSGVTQTPKHLITATGQRVTLRCSPRSGDLSVYWYQQSLDQGLQFLIQYYNGEERAKGNILERFSAQQFPDLHSELNLSSLELGDSALYFCASAGTTLADTQYFGPGTRLTVL.

The rearrangement joins TRBV7-9 to TRBJ2-2, with a weak D call TRBD2 (7 bases). CDR1 is SEHNR, CDR2 FQNEAQ, per germline (reference sequence). CDR3 size: 14 residues. V was trimmed by 11 bases and J by 5 bases, leaving 18 bases between them. The CDR3 DNA follows: TGTGCCGTATCGGGGGGCCGGGATACCGGGGAGCTGTTTTTT. Protein product: CAVSGGRDTGELFF.

This clone was recorded a few times. J is TRBJ2-4 and V is TRBV7-2; 13 nucleotides align to TRBD2. V lost 5 bases to trimming and J lost 0 bases; unmatched junction nucleotides: 10. Germline CDR1 SGHTA, CDR2 FQGNSA. The CDR3 contains 19 residues. This CDR3 reads CASSQTSGGAELAKNIQYF. CDR3 nucleotides: TGTGCCAGCAGCCAAACTAGCGGGGGGGCCGAATTAGCCAAAAACATTCAGTACTTC.

The chain couples TRBV11-2 to TRBJ1-1; D call uncertain. This CDR3 has 14 residues. Germline-derived CDR1 and CDR2 are SGHAT and FQNNGV. V lost 7 bases to trimming and J lost 7 bases, with 19 bases between them. DNA for the CDR3: TGTGCCAGCAACCTCTTTGTTGAGGATGGTGAAGCTTTCTTT. Amino acid sequence: CASNLFVEDGEAFF.

The CDR3 sequence is CASSGDRVEQFF. CDR3 nucleotides: TGTGCCAGCAGCGGGGACAGGGTTGAGCAGTTCTTC. The chain couples TRBV9 to TRBJ2-1; TRBD1 matches at 9 bases. Losses at the gene ends were 3 bases for V and 9 bases for J; bases not matched to a gene: 1. The CDR3 runs 12 residues. The germline gives CDR1 SGDLS, CDR2 YYNGEE.

The V and J genes are TRBV9 and TRBJ1-1, with 9 nucleotides matching TRBD1. V lost 3 bases to trimming and J lost 0 bases; unmatched junction nucleotides: 6. The CDR3 is 16 amino acids. Looked up from germline, CDR1 is SGDLS and CDR2 is YYNGEE. CDR3 residues: CASSATGGPMNTEAFF. The CDR3 DNA sequence: TGTGCCAGCAGCGCCACAGGGGGCCCAATGAACACTGAAGCTTTCTTT.

This clone appeared a few times. The chain couples TRBV12-5 to TRBJ1-5; perhaps TRBD1 as D (5 bases). Germline lookup yields CDR1 LGHNT and CDR2 FRNRAP. This CDR3 comprises 17 residues. The V end lost 4 bases, the J end lost 2 bases, and 18 bases lay between the germline ends. The CDR3: CASGSQRQGLGNQPQHF. CDR3 coding DNA: TGTGCTAGTGGTTCACAACGTCAGGGTTTGGGCAATCAGCCCCAGCATTTT.